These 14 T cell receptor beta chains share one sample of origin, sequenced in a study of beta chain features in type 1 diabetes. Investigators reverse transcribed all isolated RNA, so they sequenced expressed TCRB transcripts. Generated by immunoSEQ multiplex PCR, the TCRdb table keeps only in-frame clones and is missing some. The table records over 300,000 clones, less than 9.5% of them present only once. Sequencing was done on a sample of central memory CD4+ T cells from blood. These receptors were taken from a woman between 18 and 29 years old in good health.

The CDR3 reads CASTKAAVRDEQFF. DNA of the CDR3: TGTGCCAGCACGAAAGCCGCAGTTAGGGATGAGCAGTTCTTC. V usage is TRBV7-9 and J usage is TRBJ2-1; no clear D gene. This CDR3 region has 14 residues. Germline lookup yields CDR1 SEHNR and CDR2 FQNEAQ (reference sequence). V was pared by 7 bases and J by 8 bases, with 18 bases between. Looking up the rest from reference TRBV7-9 and TRBJ2-1 gives the full variable domain: DTGVSQNPRHKITKRGQNVTFRCDPISEHNRLYWYRQTLGQGPEFLTYFQNEAQLEKSRLLSDRFSAERPKGSFSTLEIQRTEQGDSAMYLCASTKAAVRDEQFFGPGTRLTVL.

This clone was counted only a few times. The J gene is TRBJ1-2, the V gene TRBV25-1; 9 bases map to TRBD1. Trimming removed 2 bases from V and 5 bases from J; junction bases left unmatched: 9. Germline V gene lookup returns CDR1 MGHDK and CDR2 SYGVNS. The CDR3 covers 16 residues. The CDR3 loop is CASSEPTGGLGYGYTF. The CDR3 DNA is TGTGCCAGCAGTGAACCGACAGGGGGGTTGGGATATGGCTACACCTTC.

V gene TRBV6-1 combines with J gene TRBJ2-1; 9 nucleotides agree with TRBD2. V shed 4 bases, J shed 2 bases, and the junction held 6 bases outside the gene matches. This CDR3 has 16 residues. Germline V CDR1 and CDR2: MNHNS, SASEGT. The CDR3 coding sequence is TGTGCCAGCAGTGGGAGGCTAGCGGGAACCTACAATGAGCAGTTCTTC. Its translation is CASSGRLAGTYNEQFF.

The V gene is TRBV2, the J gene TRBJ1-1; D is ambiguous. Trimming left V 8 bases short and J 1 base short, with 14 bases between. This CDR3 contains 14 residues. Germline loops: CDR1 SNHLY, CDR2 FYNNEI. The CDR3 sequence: CASGLRLSNTEAFF. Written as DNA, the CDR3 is TGTGCCAGCGGACTTCGACTCTCGAACACTGAAGCTTTCTTT.

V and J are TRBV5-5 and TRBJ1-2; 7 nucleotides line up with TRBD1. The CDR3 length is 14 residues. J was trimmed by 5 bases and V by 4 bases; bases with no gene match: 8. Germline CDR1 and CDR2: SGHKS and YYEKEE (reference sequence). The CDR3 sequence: CASSVFSGGYGYTF. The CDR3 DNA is TGTGCCAGCAGCGTATTTTCAGGGGGATATGGCTACACCTTC.

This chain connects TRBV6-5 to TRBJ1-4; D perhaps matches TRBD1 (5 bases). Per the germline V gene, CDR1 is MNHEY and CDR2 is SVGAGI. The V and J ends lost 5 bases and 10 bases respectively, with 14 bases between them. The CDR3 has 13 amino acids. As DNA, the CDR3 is TGTGCCAGCAGTCCAGACCCCAGGGTAAAACTGTTTTTT. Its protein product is CASSPDPRVKLFF.

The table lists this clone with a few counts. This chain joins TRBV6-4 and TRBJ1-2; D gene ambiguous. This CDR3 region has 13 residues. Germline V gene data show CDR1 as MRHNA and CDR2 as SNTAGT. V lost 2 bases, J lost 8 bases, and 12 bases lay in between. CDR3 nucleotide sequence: TGTGCCAGCAGTGACGGAACAGCGGGAGGCTACACCTTC. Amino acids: CASSDGTAGGYTF.

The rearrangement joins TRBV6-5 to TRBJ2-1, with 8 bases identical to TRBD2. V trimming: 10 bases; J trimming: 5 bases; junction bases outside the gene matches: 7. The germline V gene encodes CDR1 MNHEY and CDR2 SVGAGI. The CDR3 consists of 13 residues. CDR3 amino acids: CATILAANNEQFF. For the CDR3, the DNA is TGTGCCACCATACTAGCGGCTAACAATGAGCAGTTCTTC.

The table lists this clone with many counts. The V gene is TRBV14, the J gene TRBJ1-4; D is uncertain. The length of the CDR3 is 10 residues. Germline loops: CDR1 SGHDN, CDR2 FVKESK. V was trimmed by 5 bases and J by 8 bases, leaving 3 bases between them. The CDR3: CASSVEKLFF. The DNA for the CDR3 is TGTGCCAGCAGCGTCGAAAAACTGTTTTTT.

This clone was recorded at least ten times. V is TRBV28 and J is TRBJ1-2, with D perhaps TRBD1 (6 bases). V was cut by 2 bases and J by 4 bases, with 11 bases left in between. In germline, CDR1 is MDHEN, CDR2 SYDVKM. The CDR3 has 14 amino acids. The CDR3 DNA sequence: TGTGCCAGCAGTTTAGTGTTCAGGGGCTATGGCTACACCTTC. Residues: CASSLVFRGYGYTF.

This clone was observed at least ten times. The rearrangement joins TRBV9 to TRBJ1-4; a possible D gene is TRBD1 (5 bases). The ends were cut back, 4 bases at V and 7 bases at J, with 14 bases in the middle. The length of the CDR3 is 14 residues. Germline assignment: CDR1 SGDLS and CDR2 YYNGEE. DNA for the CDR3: TGTGCCAGCAGCAAAAAGATTGGGGGTGAAAAACTGTTTTTT. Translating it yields CASSKKIGGEKLFF.

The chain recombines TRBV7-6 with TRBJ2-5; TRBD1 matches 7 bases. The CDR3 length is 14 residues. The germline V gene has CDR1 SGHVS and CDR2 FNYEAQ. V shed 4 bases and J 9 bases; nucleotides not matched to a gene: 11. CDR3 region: CASSSRDSRRAQYF. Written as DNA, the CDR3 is TGTGCCAGCAGCTCGAGGGACAGCCGGCGGGCCCAGTACTTC.

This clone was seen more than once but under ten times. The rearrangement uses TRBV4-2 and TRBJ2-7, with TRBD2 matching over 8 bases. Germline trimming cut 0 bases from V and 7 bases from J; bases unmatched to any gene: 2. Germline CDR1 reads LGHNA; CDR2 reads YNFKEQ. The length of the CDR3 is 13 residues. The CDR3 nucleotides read TGTGCCAGCAGCCAAGATCGCGGGAGGGAGCAGTACTTC. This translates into CASSQDRGREQYF.

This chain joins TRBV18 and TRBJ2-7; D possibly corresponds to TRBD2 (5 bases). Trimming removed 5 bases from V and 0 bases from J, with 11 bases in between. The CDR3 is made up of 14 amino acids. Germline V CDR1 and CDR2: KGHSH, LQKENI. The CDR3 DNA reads TGTGCCAGCTCAAAAGCCGGGAACTCCTACGAGCAGTACTTC. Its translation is CASSKAGNSYEQYF.